The clone carrying this T cell receptor (beta chain) came up once. Method: immunoSEQ multiplex PCR; TCRdb's copy keeps in-frame clones and lacks some. The sample lists about 120,000 clones, around 90% occurring once. Germline values: CDR1 MNHEY, CDR2 SMNVEV (reference sequence). The trim removed 1 base at V and 1 base at J, leaving 0 bases unmatched. The CDR3 length is 15 residues. The data derive from a study of blood T cell repertoires in COVID-19. Study-level background: From T cells, B-cell-depleted T cells, or PBMCs came the material, which was cDNA or gDNA.

The origin of this receptor is a woman aged 60-75 years with COVID-19, enrolled during active disease. The sample was peripheral blood. V usage is TRBV27 and J usage is TRBJ1-4; 7 bases are a match to TRBD1. The CDR3 nucleotides read TGTGCCAGCAGTTTATACAGGGGAACTAATGAAAAACTGTTTTTT. Translation gives CASSLYRGTNEKLFF. The variable domain in full, with the rest retrieved from reference TRBV27 and TRBJ1-4, is EAQVTQNPRYLITVTGKKLTVTCSQNMNHEYMSWYRQDPGLGLRQIYYSMNVEVTDKGDVPEGYKVSRKEKRNFPLILESPSPNQTSLYFCASSLYRGTNEKLFFGSGTQLSVL.